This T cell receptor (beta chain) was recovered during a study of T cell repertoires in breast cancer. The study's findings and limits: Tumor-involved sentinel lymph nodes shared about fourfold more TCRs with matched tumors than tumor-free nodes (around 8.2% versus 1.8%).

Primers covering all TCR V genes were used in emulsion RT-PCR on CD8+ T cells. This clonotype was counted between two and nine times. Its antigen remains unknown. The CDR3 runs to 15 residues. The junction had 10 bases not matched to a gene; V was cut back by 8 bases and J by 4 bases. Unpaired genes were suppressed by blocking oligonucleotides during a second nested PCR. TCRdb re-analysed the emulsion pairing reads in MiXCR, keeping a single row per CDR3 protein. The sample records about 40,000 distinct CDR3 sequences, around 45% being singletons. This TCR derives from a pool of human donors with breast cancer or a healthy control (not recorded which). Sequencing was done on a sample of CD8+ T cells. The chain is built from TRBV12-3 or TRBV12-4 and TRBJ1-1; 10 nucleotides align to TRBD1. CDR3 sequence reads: CASRPLGTGATEAFF. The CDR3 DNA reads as TGTGCCAGCCGGCCCCTCGGGACAGGGGCCACTGAAGCTTTCTTT.